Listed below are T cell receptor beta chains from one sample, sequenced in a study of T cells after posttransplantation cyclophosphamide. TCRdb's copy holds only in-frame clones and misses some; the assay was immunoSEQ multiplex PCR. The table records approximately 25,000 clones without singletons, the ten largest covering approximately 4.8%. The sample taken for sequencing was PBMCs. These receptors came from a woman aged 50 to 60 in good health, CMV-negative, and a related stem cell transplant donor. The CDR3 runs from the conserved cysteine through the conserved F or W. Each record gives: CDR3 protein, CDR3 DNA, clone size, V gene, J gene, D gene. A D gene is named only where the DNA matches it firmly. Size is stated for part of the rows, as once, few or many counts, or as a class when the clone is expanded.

CDR3 protein: CASSRDRDYEQYF
CDR3 DNA: TGTGCCAGCAGCCGGGACAGGGACTACGAGCAGTACTTC
clone size: many
V gene: TRBV11-2
J gene: TRBJ2-7
D gene: TRBD1

CDR3 protein: CASSQIQGASNQPQHF
CDR3 DNA: TGCGCCAGCAGCCAGATACAGGGGGCAAGCAATCAGCCCCAGCATTTT
clone size: many
V gene: TRBV4-1
J gene: TRBJ1-5
D gene: TRBD1

CDR3 protein: CASSDRTSFPDTQYF
CDR3 DNA: TGTGCCAGCAGCGACCGGACTAGCTTCCCAGATACGCAGTATTTT
clone size: many
V gene: TRBV9
J gene: TRBJ2-3
D gene: TRBD2

CDR3 protein: CTSSQPLTRLSGLTYEQYF
CDR3 DNA: TGCACCAGCAGCCAGCCCCTGACCCGATTGTCGGGACTTACTTACGAGCAGTACTTC
clone size: many
V gene: TRBV1
J gene: TRBJ2-7
D gene: -

CDR3 protein: CASSFWQGGLDTEAFF
CDR3 DNA: TGTGCCAGCAGCTTTTGGCAGGGCGGTTTGGACACTGAAGCTTTCTTT
clone size: many
V gene: TRBV7-9
J gene: TRBJ1-1
D gene: -

CDR3 protein: CAWSFHRDAKMFQYF
CDR3 DNA: TGTGCCTGGAGTTTTCACAGGGACGCCAAAATGTTTCAGTACTTC
clone size: many
V gene: TRBV30
J gene: TRBJ2-4
D gene: -

CDR3 protein: CASSLKGRGNEQFF
CDR3 DNA: TGTGCCAGCAGCTTAAAGGGTAGGGGGAATGAGCAGTTCTTC
clone size: many
V gene: TRBV7-9
J gene: TRBJ2-1
D gene: -

CDR3 protein: CASSGASGPYEQYF
CDR3 DNA: TGTGCCAGCAGCGGAGCTAGCGGACCCTACGAGCAGTACTTC
clone size: -
V gene: TRBV9
J gene: TRBJ2-7
D gene: TRBD2

CDR3 protein: CASSPEVGTDTQYF
CDR3 DNA: TGTGCCAGCAGCCCAGAGGTGGGCACAGATACGCAGTATTTT
clone size: many
V gene: TRBV11-2
J gene: TRBJ2-3
D gene: -

CDR3 protein: CASSFGTANTGELFF
CDR3 DNA: TGTGCCAGCAGCTTCGGGACAGCGAACACCGGGGAGCTGTTTTTT
clone size: -
V gene: TRBV6-6
J gene: TRBJ2-2
D gene: TRBD1

CDR3 protein: CATSGSAYNEQFF
CDR3 DNA: TGCGCCACTAGTGGGAGTGCCTACAATGAGCAGTTCTTC
clone size: many
V gene: TRBV10-1
J gene: TRBJ2-1
D gene: -

CDR3 protein: CASSEQGGGNQPQHF
CDR3 DNA: TGTGCCAGCAGTGAACAGGGGGGTGGCAATCAGCCCCAGCATTTT
clone size: many
V gene: TRBV2
J gene: TRBJ1-5
D gene: TRBD1

CDR3 protein: CASSTGLAGGPYNEQFF
CDR3 DNA: TGTGCCAGCAGCACTGGACTAGCGGGAGGGCCGTACAATGAGCAGTTCTTC
clone size: many
V gene: TRBV7-9
J gene: TRBJ2-1
D gene: TRBD2

CDR3 protein: CASSTSGGPGETQYF
CDR3 DNA: TGTGCCAGCAGCACCTCGGGAGGGCCAGGAGAGACCCAGTACTTC
clone size: many
V gene: TRBV5-4
J gene: TRBJ2-5
D gene: TRBD2

CDR3 protein: CASSQEAGVGGTQYF
CDR3 DNA: TGCGCCAGCAGCCAAGAAGCGGGGGTGGGAGGGACCCAGTACTTC
clone size: many
V gene: TRBV4-3
J gene: TRBJ2-5
D gene: TRBD2

CDR3 protein: CASSLFPGEQFF
CDR3 DNA: TGCGCCAGCAGCTTGTTTCCGGGTGAGCAGTTCTTC
clone size: many
V gene: TRBV5-1
J gene: TRBJ2-1
D gene: -

CDR3 protein: CASSQRLAEYNEQFF
CDR3 DNA: TGCGCCAGCAGCCAAAGACTAGCGGAGTACAATGAGCAGTTCTTC
clone size: many
V gene: TRBV4-1
J gene: TRBJ2-1
D gene: TRBD2

CDR3 protein: CASSRGGWSEKLFF
CDR3 DNA: TGCGCCAGCAGCCGGGGGGGCTGGAGTGAAAAACTGTTTTTT
clone size: many
V gene: TRBV5-1
J gene: TRBJ1-4
D gene: -

CDR3 protein: CASSVQDAGGYEQYF
CDR3 DNA: TGCGCCAGCAGCGTTCAGGATGCCGGGGGGTACGAGCAGTACTTC
clone size: many
V gene: TRBV5-1
J gene: TRBJ2-7
D gene: TRBD2

CDR3 protein: CATSRGGKAGKYNEQFF
CDR3 DNA: TGTGCCACCAGCAGGGGAGGAAAGGCGGGGAAGTACAATGAGCAGTTCTTC
clone size: many
V gene: TRBV15
J gene: TRBJ2-1
D gene: -

CDR3 protein: CASSAASGYTDTQYF
CDR3 DNA: TGTGCCAGCAGCGCGGCTAGCGGATACACAGATACGCAGTATTTT
clone size: many
V gene: TRBV9
J gene: TRBJ2-3
D gene: TRBD2

CDR3 protein: CAWTLRDYGYTF
CDR3 DNA: TGTGCCTGGACCCTCCGGGACTATGGCTACACCTTC
clone size: many
V gene: TRBV30
J gene: TRBJ1-2
D gene: -

CDR3 protein: CASSPLDRDRANYEQYF
CDR3 DNA: TGTGCCAGCAGCCCATTGGACCGGGACAGGGCCAACTACGAGCAGTACTTC
clone size: many
V gene: TRBV5-6
J gene: TRBJ2-7
D gene: TRBD1

CDR3 protein: CASNSGGFGETQYF
CDR3 DNA: TGTGCCAGTAATTCAGGAGGATTTGGGGAGACCCAGTACTTC
clone size: many
V gene: TRBV19
J gene: TRBJ2-5
D gene: -

CDR3 protein: CASNPLGAFF
CDR3 DNA: TGTGCCAGCAACCCCCTCGGGGCTTTCTTT
clone size: many
V gene: TRBV6-1
J gene: TRBJ1-1
D gene: -

CDR3 protein: CASSEGTRGSDTQYF
CDR3 DNA: TGTGCCAGCAGCGAAGGGACTAGGGGGTCTGATACGCAGTATTTT
clone size: many
V gene: TRBV7-7
J gene: TRBJ2-3
D gene: TRBD2

CDR3 protein: CAIMDRGPGNTIYF
CDR3 DNA: TGTGCCATTATGGACAGGGGACCTGGAAACACCATATATTTT
clone size: many
V gene: TRBV10-3
J gene: TRBJ1-3
D gene: TRBD1

CDR3 protein: CASSLGGNSNEKLFF
CDR3 DNA: TGTGCCAGCAGCTTAGGAGGGAATTCTAATGAAAAACTGTTTTTT
clone size: many
V gene: TRBV5-4
J gene: TRBJ1-4
D gene: -

CDR3 protein: CASSSQTGNYGYTF
CDR3 DNA: TGTGCCAGCAGCTCACAGACAGGGAACTATGGCTACACCTTC
clone size: many
V gene: TRBV7-2
J gene: TRBJ1-2
D gene: TRBD1

CDR3 protein: CASSFRTSGIQETQYF
CDR3 DNA: TGCGCCAGCAGCTTCAGGACTAGCGGAATCCAAGAGACCCAGTACTTC
clone size: many
V gene: TRBV5-1
J gene: TRBJ2-5
D gene: TRBD2

CDR3 protein: CASSHPRDYPNTGELFF
CDR3 DNA: TGCGCCAGCAGTCACCCAAGGGACTACCCGAACACCGGGGAGCTGTTTTTT
clone size: few
V gene: TRBV23-1
J gene: TRBJ2-2
D gene: TRBD2

CDR3 protein: CASGTKEVDTEAFF
CDR3 DNA: TGTGCCAGCGGAACTAAGGAGGTGGACACTGAAGCTTTCTTT
clone size: many
V gene: TRBV5-8
J gene: TRBJ1-1
D gene: -

CDR3 protein: CASSYSTGTTKTQYF
CDR3 DNA: TGTGCCAGCAGTTACTCGACAGGAACCACGAAGACCCAGTACTTC
clone size: many
V gene: TRBV6-5
J gene: TRBJ2-5
D gene: -

CDR3 protein: CASSLSADSSGNTIYF
CDR3 DNA: TGCGCCAGCAGCTTGTCGGCAGACAGCTCTGGAAACACCATATATTTT
clone size: many
V gene: TRBV5-1
J gene: TRBJ1-3
D gene: -

CDR3 protein: CASSPGLAEETQYF
CDR3 DNA: TGTGCCAGCAGCCCGGGACTAGCGGAAGAGACCCAGTACTTC
clone size: many
V gene: TRBV7-9
J gene: TRBJ2-5
D gene: TRBD2

CDR3 protein: CASSQALAGGPWDTQYF
CDR3 DNA: TGTGCCAGCAGTCAAGCTCTGGCGGGGGGGCCATGGGATACGCAGTATTTT
clone size: many
V gene: TRBV6-1
J gene: TRBJ2-3
D gene: TRBD2

CDR3 protein: CASSASLAGGRYEQYF
CDR3 DNA: TGTGCCAGCAGTGCCTCCCTAGCGGGGGGGCGATACGAGCAGTACTTC
clone size: many
V gene: TRBV6-1
J gene: TRBJ2-7
D gene: TRBD2

CDR3 protein: CASSLVTGVAQETQYF
CDR3 DNA: TGCGCCAGCAGCTTAGTGACAGGGGTGGCCCAAGAGACCCAGTACTTC
clone size: many
V gene: TRBV5-1
J gene: TRBJ2-5
D gene: TRBD1

CDR3 protein: CASSVVGGGGDEQFF
CDR3 DNA: TGTGCCAGCAGCGTAGTCGGCGGGGGAGGTGATGAGCAGTTCTTC
clone size: many
V gene: TRBV9
J gene: TRBJ2-1
D gene: TRBD2

CDR3 protein: CASSLKGLAGVGQETQYF
CDR3 DNA: TGTGCCAGCAGCTTAAAGGGACTAGCGGGAGTTGGGCAAGAGACCCAGTACTTC
clone size: many
V gene: TRBV7-3
J gene: TRBJ2-5
D gene: TRBD2

CDR3 protein: CASSLNRGDTEAFF
CDR3 DNA: TGCGCCAGCAGCTTGAACAGGGGGGACACTGAAGCTTTCTTT
clone size: many
V gene: TRBV5-1
J gene: TRBJ1-1
D gene: TRBD1

CDR3 protein: CASSLGSGHRLDSYGYTF
CDR3 DNA: TGTGCCAGCAGCTTAGGGTCGGGACATCGATTAGATAGCTATGGCTACACCTTC
clone size: many
V gene: TRBV7-2
J gene: TRBJ1-2
D gene: -

CDR3 protein: CASSVDTSSGNTIYF
CDR3 DNA: TGTGCCAGTAGTGTGGACACTTCATCTGGAAACACCATATATTTT
clone size: many
V gene: TRBV19
J gene: TRBJ1-3
D gene: -

CDR3 protein: CASSLAGAGYGYTF
CDR3 DNA: TGTGCCAGCAGTTTGGCGGGCGCCGGCTATGGCTACACCTTC
clone size: many
V gene: TRBV27
J gene: TRBJ1-2
D gene: -

CDR3 protein: CASSAGGQLFSGNTIYF
CDR3 DNA: TGTGCCAGCAGCGCCGGAGGACAGCTCTTCTCTGGAAACACCATATATTTT
clone size: -
V gene: TRBV9
J gene: TRBJ1-3
D gene: -

CDR3 protein: CASSEVRLDNTEAFF
CDR3 DNA: TGTGCCAGCAGTGAAGTAAGATTAGATAACACTGAAGCTTTCTTT
clone size: many
V gene: TRBV2
J gene: TRBJ1-1
D gene: -

CDR3 protein: CASSQDPRQETQYF
CDR3 DNA: TGCGCCAGCAGCCAAGATCCCAGACAAGAGACCCAGTACTTC
clone size: many
V gene: TRBV4-1
J gene: TRBJ2-5
D gene: -

CDR3 protein: CASRRDIQETQYF
CDR3 DNA: TGCGCCAGCAGACGAGATATCCAAGAGACCCAGTACTTC
clone size: many
V gene: TRBV5-1
J gene: TRBJ2-5
D gene: -

CDR3 protein: CASSMTSGSYNEQFF
CDR3 DNA: TGTGCCAGCAGCATGACTAGCGGGAGCTACAATGAGCAGTTCTTC
clone size: many
V gene: TRBV7-8
J gene: TRBJ2-1
D gene: TRBD2

CDR3 protein: CASSLGQKTYEQYF
CDR3 DNA: TGCGCCAGCAGCTTGGGACAGAAAACCTACGAGCAGTACTTC
clone size: many
V gene: TRBV5-1
J gene: TRBJ2-7
D gene: -

CDR3 protein: CASSSWDSSAYEQYF
CDR3 DNA: TGTGCCAGCAGTTCCTGGGACAGCAGTGCCTACGAGCAGTACTTC
clone size: many
V gene: TRBV27
J gene: TRBJ2-7
D gene: TRBD1